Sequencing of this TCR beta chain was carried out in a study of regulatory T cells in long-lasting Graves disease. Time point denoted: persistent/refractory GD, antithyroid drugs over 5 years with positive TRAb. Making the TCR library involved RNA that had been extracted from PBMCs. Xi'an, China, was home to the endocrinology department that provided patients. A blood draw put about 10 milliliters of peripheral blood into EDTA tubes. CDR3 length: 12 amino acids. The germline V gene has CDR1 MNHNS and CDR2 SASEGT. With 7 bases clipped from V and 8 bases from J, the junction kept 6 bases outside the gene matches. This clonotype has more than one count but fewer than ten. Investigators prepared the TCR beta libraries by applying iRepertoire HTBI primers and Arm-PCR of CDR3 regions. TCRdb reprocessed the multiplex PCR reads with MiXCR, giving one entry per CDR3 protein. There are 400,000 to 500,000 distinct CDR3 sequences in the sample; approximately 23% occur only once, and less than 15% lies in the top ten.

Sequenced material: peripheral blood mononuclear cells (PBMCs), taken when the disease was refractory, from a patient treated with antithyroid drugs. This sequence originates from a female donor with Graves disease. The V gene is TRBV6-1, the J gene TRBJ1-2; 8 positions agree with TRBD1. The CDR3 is CASMNRGSGYTF. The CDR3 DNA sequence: TGTGCCAGCATGAACAGGGGGTCCGGCTACACCTTC.